These 18 T cell receptor beta chains share one sample of origin, sequenced in a study of cytomegalovirus exposure and HLA in healthy donors. PCR involved 60 Vbeta and 13 Jbeta primers. The method was immunoSEQ multiplex PCR; TCRdb's version includes in-frame clones alone and lacks a portion of them. The sample lists some 180,000 clones, roughly 72% occurring once. The sample consisted of PBMCs. The receptors were sampled from a man aged 25 to 40 in good health and CMV-seronegative.

Only a few counts were recorded for this clone. This sample also contains other DNA sequences that code for the same CDR3. The J gene is TRBJ2-1, the V gene TRBV5-1, with D possibly TRBD1 on 5 matching bases. CDR3 length equals 13 residues. Trimming stripped 0 bases from V and 6 bases from J, with 7 bases between. Germline loops: CDR1 SGHRS, CDR2 YFSETQ. CDR3 nucleotide sequence: TGCGCCAGCAGCTTGGTGCAGGGCAATGAGCAGTTCTTC. Translated, it gives CASSLVQGNEQFF.

With respect to this clone: The sample holds other DNA sequences that translate to the same CDR3. The V gene is TRBV5-1, the J gene TRBJ2-3; the D is unclear. The V and J ends lost 1 base and 0 bases respectively, with 3 bases between them. CDR3 length: 13 residues. Germline V gene sequence: CDR1 SGHRS, CDR2 YFSETQ. Here the CDR3 reads CASSLTSTDTQYF. CDR3 nucleotides: TGCGCCAGCAGCTTGACTAGCACAGATACGCAGTATTTT.

This chain joins TRBV30 and TRBJ1-4, with 9 bases lining up with TRBD1. V lost 3 bases to trimming and J lost 6 bases; unmatched junction nucleotides: 5. The CDR3 sequence is 14 residues long. Germline CDR1 is GTSNPN and CDR2 is SVGIG (reference sequence). The chain's CDR3 is CAWSAGTGYEKLFF. CDR3 bases: TGTGCCTGGAGCGCCGGGACAGGGTATGAAAAACTGTTTTTT.

The CDR3 loop reads CASRTVGETQYF. Written as DNA, the CDR3 is TGTGCCAGCAGAACAGTTGGGGAGACCCAGTACTTC. The chain employs TRBV25-1 and TRBJ2-5; no definite D call. CDR1 and CDR2 (germline): MGHDK, SYGVNS. The V end was cut by 6 bases, the J end by 5 bases, with 10 bases between. The CDR3 length is 12 residues.

V and J are TRBV28 and TRBJ1-3, with 9 positions matching TRBD1. CDR3 size: 16 residues. V lost 8 bases, J lost 3 bases, and 11 bases stayed unmatched. CDR1 and CDR2 (germline): MDHEN, SYDVKM. The CDR3 coding sequence is TGTGCCAGCCTCCCGGGACAGGGAGCGTTTGGAAACACCATATATTTT. Its protein product is CASLPGQGAFGNTIYF.

The J gene is TRBJ2-7, the V gene TRBV14; tentatively, D is TRBD2 (5 bases). Trimming stripped 1 base from V and 5 bases from J, with 12 bases between. The CDR3 spans 14 residues. Looked up from germline, CDR1 is SGHDN and CDR2 is FVKESK. In DNA form, the CDR3 reads TGTGCCAGCAGCCAAGTTCGAGGGTTCAACGAGCAGTACTTC. Amino acid sequence: CASSQVRGFNEQYF.

In this sample, this clone turned up a few times. The J gene is TRBJ1-5, the V gene TRBV7-2; 7 bases align to TRBD1. The germline V gene has CDR1 SGHTA and CDR2 FQGNSA. The J segment lost 5 bases and the V segment lost 5 bases, leaving 3 bases of the junction unmatched. The CDR3 consists of 13 residues. The CDR3: CASSRRGDQPQHF. The CDR3 DNA sequence: TGTGCCAGCAGCCGCAGGGGGGATCAGCCCCAGCATTTT.

The chain carries TRBV2 and TRBJ2-1; 13 nucleotides agree with TRBD2. The trim removed 3 bases at V and 0 bases at J, leaving 8 bases unmatched. CDR3 length: 19 residues. Germline loops: CDR1 SNHLY, CDR2 FYNNEI. The CDR3 sequence: CASSESGLAGVGSYNEQFF. The CDR3 DNA is TGTGCCAGCAGTGAGAGTGGACTAGCGGGAGTCGGCTCCTACAATGAGCAGTTCTTC.

The chain joins TRBV27 to TRBJ2-7; D is undetermined. The V gene lost 6 bases and the J gene lost 6 bases, with 12 bases spanning the gap. CDR1 is MNHEY, CDR2 SMNVEV, per germline (reference sequence). This CDR3 comprises 12 residues. The CDR3 reads CASSRPPGEQYF. The CDR3 DNA reads TGTGCCAGCAGCAGACCTCCGGGCGAGCAGTACTTC.

V usage is TRBV5-4 and J usage is TRBJ2-7, with TRBD1 matching over 8 bases. This CDR3 contains 15 residues. The ends lost 4 bases at V and 3 bases at J; junction bases unmatched: 9. Germline CDR1 is SGHNT and CDR2 is YYREEE (reference sequence). The CDR3 nucleotides are TGTGCCAGCAGCGCGGACAGGGAGGCTCACTACGAGCAGTACTTC. It yields the protein CASSADREAHYEQYF.

V is TRBV7-9 and J is TRBJ2-1; no reliable D call. Looked up from germline, CDR1 is SEHNR and CDR2 is FQNEAQ (reference sequence). The CDR3 sequence is 16 residues long. Trimming stripped 5 bases from V and 0 bases from J, with 14 bases between. The CDR3 nucleotides are TGTGCCAGCAGCGATATCGGCGGAAGCTCCTACAATGAGCAGTTCTTC. Encoded protein: CASSDIGGSSYNEQFF.

The J gene is TRBJ1-4, the V gene TRBV28; D possibly corresponds to TRBD1 (5 bases). The length of the CDR3 is 13 residues. V lost 3 bases and J 10 bases, leaving 12 bases between the germline ends. CDR1 MDHEN and CDR2 SYDVKM come from the germline V gene. This CDR3 is CASSFGGRGKLFF. Here the CDR3 DNA reads TGTGCCAGCAGTTTCGGGGGTAGAGGAAAACTGTTTTTT.

This sequence joins TRBV5-6 and TRBJ2-3, with 8 bases matching TRBD2. J lost 4 bases, V lost 4 bases, and 11 bases had no gene match. The V gene's germline CDR1 is SGHDT and CDR2 YYEEEE. CDR3 length equals 16 residues. The CDR3 sequence: CASSPKGAGGADTQYF. CDR3 bases: TGTGCCAGCAGCCCGAAAGGCGCGGGAGGAGCAGATACGCAGTATTTT.

The rearrangement joins TRBV28 to TRBJ2-7; TRBD1 agrees at 9 bases. CDR1 is MDHEN, CDR2 SYDVKM, per germline. V dropped 3 bases and J dropped 5; count of bases not matched to a gene: 8. The CDR3 is 15 amino acids. In nucleotides, the CDR3 is TGTGCCAGCAGTTTCCTGGGACAGGGTTCCGACGAGCAGTACTTC. Protein product: CASSFLGQGSDEQYF.

This chain joins TRBV27 and TRBJ2-1; weak D call: TRBD2 (6 bases). The CDR3 runs to 10 residues. CDR1 and CDR2 (germline): MNHEY, SMNVEV (reference sequence). V was clipped by 10 bases and J by 7 bases, with 8 bases between them. CDR3 DNA: TGTGCCATCGGACTAAATGAGCAGTTCTTC. Translation: CAIGLNEQFF.

This clone was seen once. The chain recombines TRBV28 with TRBJ1-2; the D is unclear. The V gene lost 6 bases and the J gene lost 2 bases, with 13 bases spanning the gap. The CDR3 consists of 14 residues. Germline V lookup: CDR1 MDHEN, CDR2 SYDVKM. The DNA of the CDR3 is TGTGCCAGCAGCGACACCGGGAAAAACTATGGCTACACCTTC. It specifies CASSDTGKNYGYTF.

The chain combines TRBV4-2 with TRBJ2-7; D unclear. CDR1 is LGHNA, CDR2 YNFKEQ, per germline. The CDR3 is made up of 11 amino acids. Trimming took off 4 bases at V and 6 bases at J, with 7 bases between the two ends. The CDR3 reads CASSLDSEQYF. The CDR3 nucleotides are TGTGCCAGCAGCCTAGACTCCGAGCAGTACTTC.

The V gene is TRBV6-5, the J gene TRBJ1-5; D remains ambiguous. Per germline, CDR1 MNHEY and CDR2 SVGAGI. V lost 4 bases, J lost 7 bases, and 20 bases lay in between. The CDR3 extends over 16 amino acids. The CDR3 protein is CASSSRPIPDNQPQHF. CDR3 coding DNA: TGTGCCAGCAGTTCCCGACCCATACCAGACAACCAGCCCCAGCATTTT.